The 28 T cell receptor beta chains below were found in one sample sequenced in a study of blood T cell repertoires in COVID-19. The table came from immunoSEQ multiplex PCR; TCRdb's copy has only in-frame clones and leaves some out. The table records some 220,000 clones, approximately 85% of them present only once. The sample taken for sequencing was peripheral blood. These receptor sequences come from a man aged 45-65 years with COVID-19, enrolled during active disease.

The chain is built from TRBV11-3 and TRBJ2-1, with D tentatively TRBD1 (5 bases). The CDR3 is made up of 15 amino acids. Trimming pared 2 bases from V and 4 bases from J, leaving 12 bases between. The germline V gene has CDR1 SGHNT and CDR2 YENEEA. CDR3 nucleotide sequence: TGTGCCAGCAGCTTAACCACAGGCGGATACAATGAGCAGTTCTTC. Translating gives CASSLTTGGYNEQFF.

This chain links TRBV9 with TRBJ1-5; D is ambiguous. Germline V gene data show CDR1 as SGDLS and CDR2 as YYNGEE. The CDR3 extends over 15 amino acids. Trimming cost V 0 bases and J 2 bases, with 9 bases left between them. For the CDR3, the DNA is TGTGCCAGCAGCGTAGACCCGGTGGGCAATCAGCCCCAGCATTTT. It yields the protein CASSVDPVGNQPQHF.

The J gene is TRBJ2-7, the V gene TRBV18; D is perhaps TRBD2 (6 bases). This CDR3 has 15 amino acids. Between the trimmed V and J ends, which lost 5 bases and 2 bases, there was a span of 16 bases. Germline-derived CDR1 and CDR2 are KGHSH and LQKENI. The CDR3 nucleotides are TGTGCCAGCTCAAAGACCGGGGGAAAGACCTACGAGCAGTACTTC. This gives the protein CASSKTGGKTYEQYF.

In its sample, this clone was seen once. The rearrangement uses TRBV7-9 and TRBJ1-4; a weak D match, TRBD1 (6 bases). V was cut by 6 bases and J by 7 bases, with 9 bases left in between. CDR3 length equals 12 residues. CDR1 is SEHNR and CDR2 is FQNEAQ in the germline V gene (reference sequence). The CDR3 nucleotides are TGTGCCAGCAGACAGGGCTTTGAAAAACTGTTTTTT. Encoded protein: CASRQGFEKLFF.

The J gene is TRBJ2-1, the V gene TRBV9, with 15 bases lining up with TRBD2. CDR1 is SGDLS and CDR2 is YYNGEE in the germline V gene. V lost 1 base and J lost 8; bases outside the gene matches: 13. The CDR3 sequence is 19 residues long. DNA for the CDR3: TGTGCCAGCAGCGTACCTGGACTAGCGGGGGGGCCGGCCGTGGATGAGCAGTTCTTC. Its translation is CASSVPGLAGGPAVDEQFF.

This clone was counted once. The gene calls are TRBV11-3 and TRBJ2-3, with D tentatively TRBD2 (5 bases). This CDR3 has 16 amino acids. The V gene's germline CDR1 is SGHNT and CDR2 YENEEA. The germline V and J ends were trimmed by 5 bases and 2 bases, with 17 bases remaining between them. CDR3 in amino acids: CASSRGLEPYTDTQYF. DNA of the CDR3: TGTGCCAGCAGCAGAGGGCTTGAGCCATACACAGATACGCAGTATTTT.

The chain uses TRBV9 and TRBJ2-2, with D maybe TRBD2 (6 bases). CDR1 is SGDLS, CDR2 YYNGEE, per germline. The length of the CDR3 is 16 residues. Trimming pared 0 bases from V and 0 bases from J, leaving 9 bases between. The CDR3 region is CASSVGAGPNTGELFF. The CDR3 bases are TGTGCCAGCAGCGTAGGGGCGGGGCCGAACACCGGGGAGCTGTTTTTT.

This chain uses TRBV18 with TRBJ1-3, with D maybe TRBD1 (6 bases). The germline V gene has CDR1 KGHSH and CDR2 LQKENI. The V end lost 3 bases, the J end lost 1 base, and 13 bases lay between the germline ends. CDR3 length equals 16 residues. The CDR3 DNA reads as TGTGCCAGCTCACCCGGACAGCAAGTGTCTGGAAACACCATATATTTT. Encoded protein: CASSPGQQVSGNTIYF.

The V gene is TRBV6-5, the J gene TRBJ1-2; the D is unclear. The germline CDR1 and CDR2 sequences are MNHEY and SVGAGI. V was shortened by 3 bases and J by 2 bases, with 10 bases between the two germline ends. The CDR3 extends over 14 amino acids. DNA for the CDR3: TGTGCCAGCAGTTATACGACGGAGAACTATGGCTACACCTTC. It codes for CASSYTTENYGYTF.

This chain uses TRBV29-1 with TRBJ2-1; 7 nucleotides align to TRBD1. Trimming at V came to 7 bases and at J to 4 bases, leaving 7 bases not matched to a gene. This CDR3 region has 13 residues. Germline V lookup: CDR1 SQVTM, CDR2 ANQGSEA. DNA for the CDR3: TGCAGCGGGACAGGTGGCTCTTACAATGAGCAGTTCTTC. This translates into CSGTGGSYNEQFF.

The rearrangement links TRBV7-9 to TRBJ2-5, with TRBD1 matching over 7 bases. CDR3 length: 16 residues. Trimming took 2 bases from V and 3 from J; bases not matched to a gene: 9. CDR1 is SEHNR and CDR2 is FQNEAQ in the germline V gene (reference sequence). The CDR3 loop is CASSLSHGTEKETQYF. The CDR3 DNA sequence: TGTGCCAGCAGCTTATCTCATGGGACAGAGAAAGAGACCCAGTACTTC.

J is TRBJ1-2 and V is TRBV10-3; a possible D gene is TRBD1 (5 bases). The germline V and J ends were trimmed by 6 bases and 2 bases, with 10 bases remaining between them. The germline V gene has CDR1 ENHRY and CDR2 SYGVKD. This CDR3 is built from 13 residues. The CDR3 loop reads CAISPTENYGYTF. The CDR3 DNA reads TGTGCCATCAGCCCGACAGAGAACTATGGCTACACCTTC.

V gene TRBV5-4 combines with J gene TRBJ1-2; the D is unclear. This CDR3 region has 15 residues. CDR1 and CDR2 (germline): SGHNT, YYREEE (reference sequence). Between the trimmed V and J ends, which lost 5 bases and 4 bases, there was a span of 18 bases. The CDR3 spells CASSSGSVLPYGYTF. CDR3 DNA: TGTGCCAGCAGTTCCGGTAGTGTCTTACCCTATGGCTACACCTTC.

The rearrangement uses TRBV5-6 and TRBJ1-6; TRBD1 might be the D (6 bases). This CDR3 comprises 17 residues. V lost 5 bases and J 6 bases, leaving 21 bases between the germline ends. Germline V gene sequence: CDR1 SGHDT, CDR2 YYEEEE. CDR3 sequence: CASRATVRTALNSPLHF. The CDR3 DNA reads as TGTGCCAGCAGAGCCACCGTAAGGACAGCCCTTAATTCACCCCTCCACTTT.

The rearrangement uses TRBV18 and TRBJ2-7, with 9 positions matching TRBD1. Germline loops: CDR1 KGHSH, CDR2 LQKENI. Unmatched junction bases numbered 7, after V lost 5 bases and J lost 2 bases. The CDR3 length is 15 residues. Here the CDR3 reads CASSEGQGTTYEQYF. In DNA, the CDR3 is TGTGCCAGCTCAGAGGGACAGGGAACGACCTACGAGCAGTACTTC.

The rearrangement uses TRBV5-4 and TRBJ1-6; 9 positions agree with TRBD1. This CDR3 region has 15 residues. Germline V gene lookup returns CDR1 SGHNT and CDR2 YYREEE (reference sequence). The trim removed 0 bases at V and 8 bases at J, leaving 3 bases unmatched. CDR3 coding DNA: TGTGCCAGCAGCTTGGCCGGGGACAGGGATTCACCCCTCCACTTT. This translates into CASSLAGDRDSPLHF.

The chain uses TRBV9 and TRBJ2-2, with 8 bases that match TRBD2. Germline values: CDR1 SGDLS, CDR2 YYNGEE. V lost 3 bases, J lost 0 bases, and 10 bases stayed unmatched. The CDR3 length is 18 residues. CDR3 in DNA: TGTGCCAGCAGCGAGAGGGTAGCGGGGAGCCCGAACACCGGGGAGCTGTTTTTT. This gives the protein CASSERVAGSPNTGELFF.

This chain connects TRBV11-2 to TRBJ2-5; D perhaps matches TRBD1 (5 bases). V lost 0 bases to trimming and J lost 4 bases, with 6 bases between them. Per the germline V gene, CDR1 is SGHAT and CDR2 is FQNNGV. The CDR3 is made up of 13 amino acids. CDR3 bases: TGTGCCAGCAGCTTAGACAGGGCAGAGACCCAGTACTTC. Its protein product is CASSLDRAETQYF. Drawing the rest from reference TRBV11-2 and TRBJ2-5, the complete variable domain is EAGVAQSPRYKIIEKRQSVAFWCNPISGHATLYWYQQILGQGPKLLIQFQNNGVVDDSQLPKDRFSAERLKGVDSTLKIQPAKLEDSAVYLCASSLDRAETQYFGPGTRLLVL.

The chain carries TRBV29-1 and TRBJ2-5; D remains ambiguous. The CDR3 length is 10 residues. Trimming removed 5 bases from V and 5 bases from J, with 6 bases in between. The V gene's germline CDR1 is SQVTM and CDR2 ANQGSEA. The CDR3: CSVRRETQYF. CDR3 in DNA: TGCAGCGTTCGTCGGGAGACCCAGTACTTC. The variable domain in full, completed from reference TRBV29-1 and TRBJ2-5, reads SAVISQKPSRDICQRGTSLTIQCQVDSQVTMMFWYRQQPGQSLTLIATANQGSEATYESGFVIDKFPISRPNLTFSTLTVSNMSPEDSSIYLCSVRRETQYFGPGTRLLVL.

The chain couples TRBV2 to TRBJ2-1; D is ambiguous. The CDR3 is 18 residues long. Trimming cost V 4 bases and J 4 bases, with 23 bases left between them. CDR1 is SNHLY and CDR2 is FYNNEI in the germline V gene. This CDR3 reads CASSVTDPLSSSYNEQFF. CDR3 nucleotide sequence: TGTGCCAGCAGTGTAACAGATCCACTCTCCTCATCTTACAATGAGCAGTTCTTC.

The V gene is TRBV10-3, the J gene TRBJ2-7; D may be TRBD1 (5 bases). This CDR3 contains 15 residues. Germline V gene sequence: CDR1 ENHRY, CDR2 SYGVKD. Trimming removed 3 bases at V and 4 bases at J, with 16 bases between. The CDR3 here is CAISDSSQGGYEQYF. The DNA of the CDR3 is TGTGCCATCAGTGATTCGAGTCAGGGTGGATACGAGCAGTACTTC.

This rearrangement joins TRBV11-2 to TRBJ2-5; 9 bases map to TRBD2. CDR1 is SGHAT, CDR2 FQNNGV, per germline. Trimming cost V 4 bases and J 4 bases; bases outside gene matches: 10. The CDR3 covers 16 residues. The CDR3 region has the DNA TGTGCCAGCAGCTCAGGGGGTAGCGGGGGTTCAGAGACCCAGTACTTC. Protein sequence: CASSSGGSGGSETQYF.

V gene TRBV27 combines with J gene TRBJ2-7; TRBD1 matches at 7 bases. Germline V gene sequence: CDR1 MNHEY, CDR2 SMNVEV (reference sequence). This CDR3 comprises 15 residues. V shed 0 bases and J 0 bases; nucleotides not matched to a gene: 2. The CDR3 reads CASSLSGTVSYEQYF. Here the CDR3 DNA reads TGTGCCAGCAGTTTATCCGGGACAGTCTCCTACGAGCAGTACTTC.

This chain links TRBV25-1 with TRBJ1-1, with a weak D call TRBD1 (5 bases). V was pared by 6 bases and J by 7 bases, with 9 bases between. Germline V gene data show CDR1 as MGHDK and CDR2 as SYGVNS. The CDR3 has 11 amino acids. The chain's CDR3 is CASRAGFEAFF. CDR3 nucleotides: TGTGCCAGCAGAGCAGGGTTTGAAGCTTTCTTT. Based on the CDR3 plus reference TRBV25-1 and TRBJ1-1, the full variable domain is EADIYQTPRYLVIGTGKKITLECSQTMGHDKMYWYQQDPGMELHLIHYSYGVNSTEKGDLSSESTVSRIRTEHFPLTLESARPSHTSQYLCASRAGFEAFFGQGTRLTVV.

The V call is TRBV5-4, the J call TRBJ2-3; 9 nucleotides agree with TRBD1. This CDR3 is built from 15 residues. V lost 2 bases and J lost 6; bases outside the gene matches: 7. The germline V gene has CDR1 SGHNT and CDR2 YYREEE (reference sequence). The CDR3 sequence: CASSFGTGKSDTQYF. DNA for the CDR3: TGTGCCAGCAGCTTCGGGACAGGGAAGAGTGATACGCAGTATTTT.

The J gene is TRBJ2-3, the V gene TRBV7-2; 10 bases are a match to TRBD2. Per the germline V gene, CDR1 is SGHTA and CDR2 is FQGNSA. This CDR3 region has 19 residues. V was clipped by 4 bases and J by 2 bases; unmatched bases: 15. CDR3 loop: CASSSPPFSSGGVTDTQYF. The DNA for the CDR3 is TGTGCCAGCAGCTCCCCTCCCTTTTCTAGCGGGGGTGTCACAGATACGCAGTATTTT.

The J gene is TRBJ1-3, the V gene TRBV21-1; the table names TRBD1, a call not compared with the DNA. TRBV21-1 constitutes a pseudogene. This CDR3 region has 16 residues. CDR3 region: CASSTKQGSGGNTIYF. The CDR3 nucleotides are TGTGCCAGCAGCACTAAACAGGGCTCGGGGGGAAACACCATATATTTT.

This clone was seen once. The CDR3 region is CASSSSGGANVLTF. CDR3 nucleotides: TGTGCCAGCAGCAGTAGCGGGGGGGCCAACGTCCTGACTTTC. The chain is built from TRBV11-2 and TRBJ2-6; 7 positions agree with TRBD2. Trimming cost V 5 bases and J 4 bases; bases outside gene matches: 2. Germline-derived CDR1 and CDR2 are SGHAT and FQNNGV. The CDR3 has 14 residues. The whole variable domain, remainder taken from reference TRBV11-2 and TRBJ2-6, is EAGVAQSPRYKIIEKRQSVAFWCNPISGHATLYWYQQILGQGPKLLIQFQNNGVVDDSQLPKDRFSAERLKGVDSTLKIQPAKLEDSAVYLCASSSSGGANVLTFGAGSRLTVL.